A single sample gave rise to the 8 T cell receptor beta chains below, sequenced in a study of blood T cells in healthy people across ages. Through a sample-barcoded 5' primer and a J-beta primer mix, a second PCR was run for roughly 6 to 11 cycles. MiXCR, run by TCRdb on the 5' RACE reads, gives a single entry per CDR3 protein. The sample carries about 970,000 distinct CDR3 sequences, roughly 51% recorded once. Source material: blood. These receptors were collected from an older woman in good health.

This clonotype turned up a few times. The chain employs TRBV7-2 and TRBJ2-5; no clear D gene. The CDR3 sequence is 14 residues long. The germline V gene encodes CDR1 SGHTA and CDR2 FQGNSA. The V gene lost 5 bases and the J gene lost 5 bases, with 15 bases spanning the gap. The CDR3 bases are TGTGCCAGCAGCCCTGACAAGGGTTACGAGACCCAGTACTTC. Encoded protein: CASSPDKGYETQYF.

The chain couples TRBV27 to TRBJ2-3; 11 nucleotides match TRBD2. CDR3 size: 17 residues. After removal of 5 bases from V and 0 bases from J, the junction contained 7 bases not matched to a gene. Germline V gene sequence: CDR1 MNHEY, CDR2 SMNVEV (reference sequence). The CDR3: CASSPLWTSGSTDTQYF. The CDR3 DNA follows: TGTGCCAGCAGTCCCCTATGGACTAGCGGGAGCACAGATACGCAGTATTTT.

The table lists this clonotype with many counts. The chain couples TRBV13 to TRBJ2-7; 8 bases match TRBD1. J was trimmed by 0 bases and V by 4 bases; bases with no gene match: 5. CDR3 length: 15 residues. Per germline, CDR1 PRHDT and CDR2 FYEKMQ (reference sequence). The CDR3 DNA is TGTGCCAGCAGCTATACCGGGACAGGCTCCTACGAGCAGTACTTC. Its protein product is CASSYTGTGSYEQYF.

Worth noting for this clonotype: At one boundary the junction diverges from the germline segment, which might be a read error. The J gene is TRBJ1-1, the V gene TRBV7-6, with TRBD1 matching 8 bases. The CDR3 runs to 15 residues. From germline, CDR1 is SGHVS and CDR2 FNYEAQ. The CDR3: CASSAYRGTNTVAFF. CDR3 coding DNA: TGTGCCAGCAGCGCGTACAGGGGGACGAACACTGTAGCTTTCTTT.

As DNA, the CDR3 is TGTGCCAGCAGTTCCCCGAGTGTCCGAGAGACCCAGTACTTC. Residues: CASSSPSVRETQYF. The chain couples TRBV28 to TRBJ2-5; D unclear. In germline, CDR1 is MDHEN, CDR2 SYDVKM. CDR3 length: 14 residues. Between the trimmed V and J ends, which lost 4 bases and 4 bases, there was a span of 13 bases.

This clonotype was observed a few times. CDR3 nucleotide sequence: TGCAGCGTTGAAATGGGGTATGGCTACACCTTC. Protein sequence: CSVEMGYGYTF. This chain links TRBV29-1 with TRBJ1-2; D is undetermined. V lost 2 bases and J 5 bases, leaving 6 bases between the germline ends. This CDR3 is 11 amino acids long. Germline assignment: CDR1 SQVTM and CDR2 ANQGSEA.

The V gene is TRBV5-1, the J gene TRBJ2-6, with no clear D. Germline lookup yields CDR1 SGHRS and CDR2 YFSETQ. This CDR3 is 14 amino acids long. Trimming shortened V by 6 bases and J by 0 bases, and 7 bases separated the two germline ends. CDR3 DNA sequence: TGCGCCAGCACCGGCGGCTCTGGGGCCAACGTCCTGACTTTC. Translated: CASTGGSGANVLTF. The full variable domain, in which reference TRBV5-1 and TRBJ2-6 provide the parts outside the CDR3, is KAGVTQTPRYLIKTRGQQVTLSCSPISGHRSVSWYQQTPGQGLQFLFEYFSETQRNKGNFPGRFSGRQFSNSRSEMNVSTLELGDSALYLCASTGGSGANVLTFGAGSRLTVL.

This sequence joins TRBV7-2 and TRBJ2-4; 12 nucleotides agree with TRBD2. V trimming: 1 base; J trimming: 7 bases; junction bases outside the gene matches: 5. This CDR3 has 16 residues. Germline V lookup: CDR1 SGHTA, CDR2 FQGNSA. CDR3 sequence: CASSLGLAGDGNIQYF. The CDR3 nucleotides read TGTGCCAGCAGCTTAGGACTAGCGGGAGATGGGAACATTCAGTACTTC.